The 13 T cell receptor beta chains below were found in one sample sequenced in a study of T cell responses to AZD1222 COVID-19 vaccine. Libraries were prepared by immunoSEQ multiplex PCR; TCRdb keeps only in-frame clonotypes and omits some of them. The sample lists more than 95,000 clones, 88% occurring once. The sample was peripheral blood, taken 28 days after the second AZD1222 dose. All receptors derive from an adult who received the AZD1222 COVID-19 vaccine.

This chain uses TRBV28 with TRBJ2-3; TRBD1 agrees at 9 bases. The CDR3 is 15 amino acids. Trimming at V came to 2 bases and at J to 3 bases, leaving 3 bases not matched to a gene. The V gene's germline CDR1 is MDHEN and CDR2 SYDVKM. This CDR3 is CASSLGQGSTDTQYF. The CDR3 DNA reads TGTGCCAGCAGTTTAGGACAGGGGTCGACAGATACGCAGTATTTT.

This sequence joins TRBV7-9 and TRBJ1-2; no clear D. The CDR3 is made up of 15 amino acids. The germline CDR1 and CDR2 sequences are SEHNR and FQNEAQ (reference sequence). Trimming pared 1 base from V and 4 bases from J, leaving 13 bases between. DNA of the CDR3: TGTGCCAGCAGCTTAGGCTCAGTCAGGACCTATGGCTACACCTTC. Translating gives CASSLGSVRTYGYTF.

The chain is built from TRBV7-7 and TRBJ2-3; a possible D gene is TRBD1 (6 bases). Germline CDR1 is SSHAT and CDR2 is FNYEAQ (reference sequence). There are 17 residues in the CDR3. V was cut by 5 bases and J by 2 bases, with 20 bases left in between. CDR3 bases: TGTGCCAGCAGCCGAACGGGTGGCAGGGGATCCACAGATACGCAGTATTTT. This codes for CASSRTGGRGSTDTQYF.

J is TRBJ2-1 and V is TRBV7-6; the D gene is possibly TRBD2 (6 bases). The germline gives CDR1 SGHVS, CDR2 FNYEAQ. Trimming stripped 5 bases from V and 6 bases from J, with 20 bases between. CDR3 length equals 16 residues. The CDR3 DNA is TGTGCCAGCAGCGTACGCGGGGTTATCCCCCCCAATGAGCAGTTCTTC. Translation: CASSVRGVIPPNEQFF.

The chain uses TRBV19 and TRBJ2-1, with D unresolved. Germline CDR1 LNHDA, CDR2 SQIVND (reference sequence). V gave up 1 base and J gave up 6 bases, with 16 bases separating them. The CDR3 spans 16 residues. Written as DNA, the CDR3 is TGTGCCAGTAGTATAGCAAGCAGAACACTGGGCAATGAGCAGTTCTTC. This encodes CASSIASRTLGNEQFF.

V usage is TRBV11-2 and J usage is TRBJ1-2; no definite D call. The V gene's germline CDR1 is SGHAT and CDR2 FQNNGV. This CDR3 comprises 13 residues. V lost 3 bases to trimming and J lost 4 bases, with 9 bases between them. The CDR3 DNA reads as TGTGCCAGCAGCTTGACGGACCCCTATGGCTACACCTTC. The encoded protein is CASSLTDPYGYTF.

The chain couples TRBV6-4 to TRBJ2-2, with D possibly matching TRBD1 (6 bases). Looked up from germline, CDR1 is MRHNA and CDR2 is SNTAGT. This CDR3 has 13 residues. V lost 8 bases and J lost 5, with 12 bases in between. In DNA, the CDR3 is TGTGCCAGCCAAGCAGGGGAAACCGGGGAGCTGTTTTTT. It specifies CASQAGETGELFF.

The J gene is TRBJ2-7, the V gene TRBV7-2; D remains unclear. Germline lookup yields CDR1 SGHTA and CDR2 FQGNSA. Trimming pared 0 bases from V and 2 bases from J, leaving 2 bases between. The CDR3 is made up of 12 amino acids. CDR3 nucleotides: TGTGCCAGCAGCTTAGCTCCCTACGAGCAGTACTTC. This sequence encodes CASSLAPYEQYF.

The chain combines TRBV6-5 with TRBJ1-5, with 10 bases lining up with TRBD1. Germline V CDR1 and CDR2: MNHEY, SVGAGI. CDR3 length: 15 residues. The V gene end was trimmed by 5 bases and the J gene end by 2 bases; junction bases not matched to a gene: 3. CDR3 DNA: TGTGCCAGCAGTCCGGGGACAGGGGGCAATCAGCCCCAGCATTTT. Translation gives CASSPGTGGNQPQHF.

The chain couples TRBV11-2 to TRBJ1-6; a weak D match, TRBD1 (5 bases). CDR3 size: 16 residues. Germline loops: CDR1 SGHAT, CDR2 FQNNGV. The V end lost 5 bases, the J end lost 7 bases, and 18 bases lay between the germline ends. DNA of the CDR3: TGTGCCAGCAGCATTCAGGGACCGCTCCCAAATTCACCCCTCCACTTT. The encoded protein is CASSIQGPLPNSPLHF.

The V gene is TRBV7-2, the J gene TRBJ2-5; the D gene is possibly TRBD2 (7 bases). This CDR3 comprises 16 residues. The V end was cut by 5 bases, the J end by 2 bases, with 18 bases between. The V gene's germline CDR1 is SGHTA and CDR2 FQGNSA. CDR3 region: CASSGGLGGPQETQYF. The CDR3 region has the DNA TGTGCCAGCAGCGGAGGATTGGGGGGGCCACAAGAGACCCAGTACTTC. Filled out from reference TRBV7-2 and TRBJ2-5, the complete variable domain reads GAGVSQSPSNKVTEKGKDVELRCDPISGHTALYWYRQSLGQGLEFLIYFQGNSAPDKSGLPSDRFSAERTGGSVSTLTIQRTQQEDSAVYLCASSGGLGGPQETQYFGPGTRLLVL.

The chain joins TRBV19 to TRBJ2-5; TRBD2 aligns across 15 bases. Trimming took 3 bases from V and 3 from J; bases not matched to a gene: 5. Germline-derived CDR1 and CDR2 are LNHDA and SQIVND (reference sequence). The CDR3 is made up of 17 amino acids. The CDR3 loop is CASSIGLAGGLKETQYF. The CDR3 DNA is TGTGCCAGTAGTATCGGACTAGCGGGGGGGTTGAAAGAGACCCAGTACTTC.

The chain recombines TRBV11-2 with TRBJ1-2, with D maybe TRBD1 (5 bases). This CDR3 is 15 amino acids long. Trimming removed 2 bases at V and 1 base at J, with 11 bases between. Germline V CDR1 and CDR2: SGHAT, FQNNGV. The chain's CDR3 is CASSLPDSFNYGYTF. As DNA, the CDR3 is TGTGCCAGCAGCTTACCCGACAGTTTTAACTATGGCTACACCTTC.